This TCR beta chain comes out of a study of cytomegalovirus exposure and HLA in healthy donors. Study-level results: Association of a missense DCLRE1C variant with TCR beta V- and J-gene trimming was reported in a later analysis.

In the PCR, 60 Vbeta and 13 Jbeta primers were used. Assay used: immunoSEQ multiplex PCR; TCRdb lists only in-frame clones, some missing. The repertoire holds approximately 190,000 clones, with roughly 80% as singletons. About this clone itself: Its specificity is unknown.

CDR1 and CDR2 (germline): SNHLY, FYNNEI. V gave up 8 bases and J gave up 3 bases; unmatched junction bases: 7. CDR3 size: 14 residues. This chain connects TRBV2 to TRBJ2-1; TRBD2 agrees at 7 bases. This TCR came from a woman between 25 and 40 years old in good health and CMV-seropositive. The material sequenced was PBMCs. CDR3 DNA sequence: TGTGCCAGCCGAGGGCTAGCGGTCTACAATGAGCAGTTCTTC. This sequence encodes CASRGLAVYNEQFF.